Presented here are 5 T cell receptor beta chains from one specimen sequenced in a study of shared clonotypes between healthy human individuals. TCRdb's copy holds only in-frame clones and misses some; the assay was immunoSEQ multiplex PCR. Here the sample spans fewer than 130,000 clones, about 66% being singletons. Sequencing was carried out using memory CD8+ T cells sorted from blood. Subset noted: CD45RO+ cells pooled with CCR7-negative TemRA cells. The receptors here all came from a woman aged 25 to 39 in good health.

The chain is built from TRBV29-1 and TRBJ2-7; 13 positions agree with TRBD2. Germline V lookup: CDR1 SQVTM, CDR2 ANQGSEA. After removal of 1 base from V and 0 bases from J, the junction contained 6 bases not matched to a gene. This CDR3 spans 17 amino acids. The CDR3 here is CSVEGTSGSLNSYEQYF. DNA for the CDR3: TGCAGCGTTGAAGGGACTAGCGGGAGTTTAAACTCCTACGAGCAGTACTTC.

A note on this clone: One base separates it from a far larger clone, so it is likely a read error. The gene calls are TRBV7-6 and TRBJ1-1, with D possibly being TRBD1 (5 bases). Between the trimmed V and J ends, which lost 5 bases and 6 bases, there was a span of 22 bases. Germline V lookup: CDR1 SGHVS, CDR2 FNYEAQ. This CDR3 spans 16 amino acids. CDR3 bases: TGTGCCAGCAGCGTCGTCCTGGGGGAGGGCATCTCTGAAGCTTTCTTT. The encoded protein is CASSVVLGEGISEAFF.

The chain couples TRBV10-3 to TRBJ2-7, with D perhaps matching TRBD2 (5 bases). The CDR3 extends over 15 amino acids. The V gene's germline CDR1 is ENHRY and CDR2 SYGVKD. V dropped 10 bases and J dropped 0 bases, with 19 bases sitting between them. DNA for the CDR3: TGTGCCAGCAGCCAAGAGGGCGCTAGCTCCTACGAGCAGTACTTC. Translating gives CASSQEGASSYEQYF.

The CDR3 coding sequence is TGCGCCAGCAGCTTGGTTGGCAGGGGCAACACTGAAGCTTTCTTT. Residues: CASSLVGRGNTEAFF. The rearrangement links TRBV5-1 to TRBJ1-1, with a tentative D call TRBD1 (6 bases). From germline, CDR1 is SGHRS and CDR2 YFSETQ. The germline V and J ends were trimmed by 0 bases and 2 bases, with 11 bases remaining between them. This CDR3 is 15 amino acids long. The variable domain in full, completed from reference TRBV5-1 and TRBJ1-1, reads KAGVTQTPRYLIKTRGQQVTLSCSPISGHRSVSWYQQTPGQGLQFLFEYFSETQRNKGNFPGRFSGRQFSNSRSEMNVSTLELGDSALYLCASSLVGRGNTEAFFGQGTRLTVV.

This clone turned up a few times. The rearrangement joins TRBV6-4 to TRBJ1-2, with D possibly TRBD1 on 5 matching bases. The germline gives CDR1 MRHNA, CDR2 SNTAGT. Trimming cost V 4 bases and J 6 bases, with 15 bases left between them. The CDR3 has 14 amino acids. The CDR3 loop is CASSGGEGVDGYTF. Here the CDR3 DNA reads TGTGCCAGCAGTGGAGGTGAAGGGGTCGATGGCTACACCTTC.